Listed below are T cell receptor beta chains from one sample, sequenced in a study of blood T cell repertoires in COVID-19. Assay used: immunoSEQ multiplex PCR; TCRdb lists only in-frame clones, some missing. Of about 90,000 clones listed, approximately 91% were seen once; the top ten hold under 3.5%. Sequencing was performed on peripheral blood. These receptor sequences come from an older woman with acute or convalescent COVID-19. Both conserved end residues are part of each CDR3. The D gene is left open where the match is weak. Size values are once, few and many counts, or a class for expanded clones, and some rows have none.

d_call: TRBD2
clone_size: .
j_call: TRBJ2-1
v_call: TRBV10-1
cdr3_aa: CASSPTGQAGDSEQFF

d_call: TRBD2
clone_size: .
j_call: TRBJ2-3
v_call: TRBV5-1
cdr3_aa: CASSLGSGGSTDTQYF

d_call: TRBD1
clone_size: .
j_call: TRBJ1-3
v_call: TRBV25-1
cdr3_aa: CASSEYQGQGNTIYF

d_call: TRBD2
clone_size: once
j_call: TRBJ2-1
v_call: TRBV11-2
cdr3_aa: CASRTIAGGPNEQFF

d_call: TRBD1
clone_size: .
j_call: TRBJ1-5
v_call: TRBV5-1
cdr3_aa: CASSSTGGSNQPQHF

d_call: TRBD1
clone_size: .
j_call: TRBJ2-7
v_call: TRBV10-3
cdr3_aa: CAISGDSSWEQYF

d_call: .
clone_size: .
j_call: TRBJ2-1
v_call: TRBV7-2
cdr3_aa: CASRPRGSSYNEQFF

d_call: .
clone_size: .
j_call: TRBJ2-3
v_call: TRBV7-9
cdr3_aa: CASSRRQASTDTQYF

d_call: .
clone_size: .
j_call: TRBJ1-1
v_call: TRBV28
cdr3_aa: CASSQGLTNRMNTEAFF

d_call: .
clone_size: .
j_call: TRBJ1-3
v_call: TRBV2
cdr3_aa: CASTLGYDF

d_call: TRBD1
clone_size: .
j_call: TRBJ1-3
v_call: TRBV11-2
cdr3_aa: CASSADRGPGNTIYF

d_call: TRBD1
clone_size: .
j_call: TRBJ2-2
v_call: TRBV29-1
cdr3_aa: CSVGQGPTGGTGELFF

d_call: .
clone_size: .
j_call: TRBJ2-7
v_call: TRBV28
cdr3_aa: CASSKDLTRVHEQYF

d_call: TRBD2
clone_size: .
j_call: TRBJ2-1
v_call: TRBV12-3/TRBV12-4
cdr3_aa: CASSLASGYEQFF

d_call: TRBD1
clone_size: .
j_call: TRBJ1-6
v_call: TRBV5-1
cdr3_aa: CASSYRPGGINSPLHF

d_call: .
clone_size: .
j_call: TRBJ2-2
v_call: TRBV5-6
cdr3_aa: CASSIKPSTVNTGELFF

d_call: .
clone_size: .
j_call: TRBJ2-1
v_call: TRBV5-1
cdr3_aa: CASSPLLGLPPGNEQFF

d_call: TRBD1
clone_size: .
j_call: TRBJ1-6
v_call: TRBV7-2
cdr3_aa: CASSTQFRGQGSPLHF

d_call: TRBD2
clone_size: .
j_call: TRBJ2-2
v_call: TRBV7-7
cdr3_aa: CASSRLAGGTNTGELFF

d_call: TRBD1
clone_size: .
j_call: TRBJ1-2
v_call: TRBV6-5
cdr3_aa: CASSSPGQGDYGYTF

d_call: .
clone_size: .
j_call: TRBJ1-5
v_call: TRBV27
cdr3_aa: CASSLSTLGGAQHF

d_call: .
clone_size: .
j_call: TRBJ1-5
v_call: TRBV3-1/TRBV3-2
cdr3_aa: CASSQEGVGSQHF

d_call: .
clone_size: .
j_call: TRBJ2-3
v_call: TRBV5-6
cdr3_aa: CASRSRQPTDTQYF

d_call: .
clone_size: .
j_call: TRBJ1-6
v_call: TRBV7-8
cdr3_aa: CASSKTGNDSPLHF

d_call: .
clone_size: .
j_call: TRBJ1-1
v_call: TRBV5-5
cdr3_aa: CASTRPGTRDTEAFF

d_call: TRBD2
clone_size: .
j_call: TRBJ2-1
v_call: TRBV6-4
cdr3_aa: CASSDTSGAYNEQFF

d_call: TRBD2
clone_size: .
j_call: TRBJ2-1
v_call: TRBV15
cdr3_aa: CATSRGLAGSYNEQFF

d_call: TRBD1
clone_size: .
j_call: TRBJ1-2
v_call: TRBV3-1/TRBV3-2
cdr3_aa: CASSQDRDRVLANYGYTF

d_call: TRBD2
clone_size: .
j_call: TRBJ2-1
v_call: TRBV6-5
cdr3_aa: CASRRTSPPYNEQFF

d_call: TRBD2
clone_size: .
j_call: TRBJ2-5
v_call: TRBV11-2
cdr3_aa: CASSSLAGALQQETQYF

d_call: TRBD2
clone_size: .
j_call: TRBJ2-3
v_call: TRBV19
cdr3_aa: CASTRLLAGGVDTQYF

d_call: .
clone_size: .
j_call: TRBJ1-4
v_call: TRBV6-5
cdr3_aa: CASRPPGGRGEKLFF

d_call: TRBD1
clone_size: .
j_call: TRBJ1-2
v_call: TRBV19
cdr3_aa: CASSPLMNIVGGQGNGYTF

d_call: TRBD2
clone_size: .
j_call: TRBJ2-2
v_call: TRBV7-6
cdr3_aa: CASSLVTGGPVGELFF

d_call: TRBD2
clone_size: once
j_call: TRBJ2-1
v_call: TRBV27
cdr3_aa: CASSRPFSGSRSNEQFF